One and the same sample provided the 20 T cell receptor beta chains below, sequenced in a study of regulatory dendritic cells for organ transplantation. The protocol was immunoSEQ multiplex PCR, while the TCRdb copy is restricted to in-frame clones and leaves out a portion. The sample includes about 38,000 clones, about 93% seen only once; the top ten take approximately 0.12%. Sample: naive CD8+ T cells from blood. The sample's subset: CD45RA+ naive T cells. These receptor sequences come from a human donor in good health.

The V call is TRBV9, the J call TRBJ2-7; D may be TRBD1 (5 bases). V lost 0 bases and J 1 base, leaving 11 bases between the germline ends. CDR1 and CDR2 from the germline V gene are SGDLS and YYNGEE. CDR3 size: 15 residues. Written as DNA, the CDR3 is TGTGCCAGCAGCGTAGACGACAGCCCATCCTACGAGCAGTACTTC. It is translated as CASSVDDSPSYEQYF. Full variable domain (missing parts from reference TRBV9 and TRBJ2-7): DSGVTQTPKHLITATGQRVTLRCSPRSGDLSVYWYQQSLDQGLQFLIQYYNGEERAKGNILERFSAQQFPDLHSELNLSSLELGDSALYFCASSVDDSPSYEQYFGPGTRLTVT.

V usage is TRBV7-9 and J usage is TRBJ2-7; D uncertain. Trimming stripped 8 bases from V and 0 bases from J, with 20 bases between. Germline lookup yields CDR1 SEHNR and CDR2 FQNEAQ (reference sequence). CDR3 length: 16 amino acids. The CDR3 coding sequence is TGTGCCAGCCGAGGCTTGGGTTTCGGAAGCTCCTACGAGCAGTACTTC. It translates to CASRGLGFGSSYEQYF.

The chain couples TRBV7-8 to TRBJ1-4; unclear D gene. CDR1 is SGHVS and CDR2 is FQNEAQ in the germline V gene. V was shortened by 0 bases and J by 0 bases, with 20 bases between the two germline ends. The CDR3 is 20 amino acids. The CDR3 coding sequence is TGTGCCAGCAGCTTAGCGCACTCTACTGGGAGACTTGCAACTAATGAAAAACTGTTTTTT. The encoded protein is CASSLAHSTGRLATNEKLFF.

The rearrangement links TRBV5-8 to TRBJ2-5; a weak D match, TRBD1 (6 bases). Trimming shortened V by 4 bases and J by 0 bases, and 19 bases separated the two germline ends. CDR3 length equals 17 residues. Per the germline V gene, CDR1 is SGHTS and CDR2 is YDEGEE. The CDR3 DNA sequence: TGTGCCAGCAGCACCTACGGCATGGGGGCCTACCAAGAGACCCAGTACTTC. This codes for CASSTYGMGAYQETQYF.

Only a few counts were recorded for this clone. The V and J genes are TRBV4-3 and TRBJ1-1; 9 bases line up with TRBD1. The CDR3 runs 14 residues. The junction had 8 bases not matched to a gene; V was cut back by 1 base and J by 11 bases. Germline V gene sequence: CDR1 LGHNA, CDR2 YSLEER. The CDR3 nucleotides read TGCGCCAGCAGCCAAGGGACAGGGGTTTATCGGGCTTTCTTT. Residues: CASSQGTGVYRAFF.

The chain has TRBV7-9 and TRBJ2-1, with TRBD1 as a possible D gene (5 bases). Trimming cost V 5 bases and J 0 bases, with 11 bases left between them. This CDR3 comprises 15 residues. Germline V gene data show CDR1 as SEHNR and CDR2 as FQNEAQ (reference sequence). The CDR3 region is CASSPRQSSYNEQFF. The DNA of the CDR3 is TGTGCCAGCAGCCCAAGACAGAGCTCCTACAATGAGCAGTTCTTC.

The chain employs TRBV6-8 and TRBJ2-3; 11 bases fit TRBD2. V was pared by 4 bases and J by 5 bases, with 2 bases of the junction left unmatched. Germline CDR1 MNHGY, CDR2 SAAAGT. CDR3 length: 14 residues. CDR3 loop: CASSCGTSGDTQYF. The CDR3 DNA follows: TGTGCCAGCAGTTGCGGGACTAGCGGAGATACGCAGTATTTT.

The sample holds a few counts of this clone. The chain joins TRBV7-8 to TRBJ2-1, with a weak D call TRBD2 (6 bases). This CDR3 is built from 14 residues. CDR1 and CDR2 (germline): SGHVS, FQNEAQ. V lost 5 bases to trimming and J lost 8 bases, with 16 bases between them. CDR3 bases: TGTGCCAGCAGCCCATCGGTTCGGAGGGATGAGCAGTTCTTC. It encodes CASSPSVRRDEQFF.

This rearrangement joins TRBV7-8 to TRBJ2-1; D gene ambiguous. The germline V and J ends were trimmed by 2 bases and 7 bases, with 12 bases remaining between them. CDR3 size: 14 residues. The germline gives CDR1 SGHVS, CDR2 FQNEAQ. The CDR3 DNA follows: TGTGCCAGCAGCTTATACGCTAAGTCAAATGAGCAGTTCTTC. It specifies CASSLYAKSNEQFF.

The chain couples TRBV5-4 to TRBJ2-2, with no clear D. Per the germline V gene, CDR1 is SGHNT and CDR2 is YYREEE (reference sequence). Trimming removed 2 bases from V and 4 bases from J, with 9 bases in between. The CDR3 contains 14 residues. The DNA of the CDR3 is TGTGCCAGCAGCTTAGGCCCACCCACCGGGGAGCTGTTTTTT. Protein: CASSLGPPTGELFF.

The J gene is TRBJ1-2, the V gene TRBV29-1; a possible D gene is TRBD1 (5 bases). The germline CDR1 and CDR2 sequences are SQVTM and ANQGSEA. The V end lost 6 bases, the J end lost 4 bases, and 12 bases lay between the germline ends. CDR3 length equals 12 residues. The CDR3 DNA reads as TGCAGCGTGTGGCGGGGCCGCTATGGCTACACCTTC. Protein sequence: CSVWRGRYGYTF.

In its sample, this clone was seen once. The J gene is TRBJ2-7, the V gene TRBV4-1; a weak D match, TRBD1 (6 bases). Germline assignment: CDR1 MGHRA and CDR2 YSYEKL. The CDR3 runs 15 residues. The V and J ends lost 2 bases and 0 bases respectively, with 11 bases between them. DNA for the CDR3: TGCGCCAGCAGCCAATCCACAGGGTACTCCTACGAGCAGTACTTC. Encoded protein: CASSQSTGYSYEQYF.

The chain is built from TRBV27 and TRBJ2-2, with D unresolved. The V end lost 6 bases, the J end lost 0 bases, and 11 bases lay between the germline ends. The CDR3 is made up of 15 amino acids. Per germline, CDR1 MNHEY and CDR2 SMNVEV (reference sequence). The CDR3 is CASRLGYTNTGELFF. The CDR3 bases are TGTGCCAGCAGATTGGGGTATACGAACACCGGGGAGCTGTTTTTT.

This chain joins TRBV10-3 and TRBJ1-5, with D unresolved. Germline V CDR1 and CDR2: ENHRY, SYGVKD. Trimming removed 10 bases at V and 11 bases at J, with 18 bases between. The CDR3 length is 12 residues. CDR3: CATQDGRTAQHF. Written as DNA, the CDR3 is TGTGCCACCCAGGACGGGCGAACAGCCCAGCATTTT.

The V gene is TRBV25-1, the J gene TRBJ1-2; maybe TRBD1 (5 bases). The CDR3 sequence is 13 residues long. V shed 3 bases and J shed 5 bases, with 10 bases lying between them. Germline assignment: CDR1 MGHDK and CDR2 SYGVNS. The DNA of the CDR3 is TGTGCCAGCAGTGAGGGGGTTCGGTATGGCTACACCTTC. It is translated as CASSEGVRYGYTF.

This sequence joins TRBV4-2 and TRBJ2-1; 8 nucleotides line up with TRBD2. In germline, CDR1 is LGHNA, CDR2 YNFKEQ. The CDR3 is 15 amino acids. Trimming cost V 5 bases and J 4 bases; bases outside gene matches: 7. CDR3 sequence reads: CASSNGGAGYNEQFF. The CDR3 DNA sequence: TGTGCCAGCAGCAACGGGGGGGCTGGGTACAATGAGCAGTTCTTC.

This chain joins TRBV9 and TRBJ2-4; 9 nucleotides agree with TRBD2. CDR1 is SGDLS, CDR2 YYNGEE, per germline. The CDR3 contains 15 residues. The V segment lost 4 bases and the J segment 6 bases; nucleotides outside the gene matches: 8. The CDR3 DNA sequence: TGTGCCAGCAGCTCCTCTAGCGGGAATGGAAACATTCAGTACTTC. It is translated as CASSSSSGNGNIQYF.

V is TRBV10-1 and J is TRBJ2-1; 13 bases map to TRBD2. Germline trimming cut 5 bases from V and 10 bases from J; bases unmatched to any gene: 5. Germline V lookup: CDR1 WNHNN, CDR2 SYGVQD (reference sequence). The CDR3 covers 14 residues. The CDR3 DNA reads TGCGCCAGCAGTCACCCGGGACTAGCGGGAGAGCAGTTCTTC. Translation: CASSHPGLAGEQFF.

The chain couples TRBV28 to TRBJ2-2; TRBD1 agrees at 8 bases. There are 14 residues in the CDR3. Unmatched junction bases numbered 3, after V lost 8 bases and J lost 1 base. Germline V gives CDR1 MDHEN, CDR2 SYDVKM. The CDR3 loop reads CASLGTGNTGELFF. The CDR3 DNA follows: TGTGCCAGCCTGGGGACAGGGAACACCGGGGAGCTGTTTTTT.

Written as DNA, the CDR3 is TGTGCCAGCAGTTCGGGTCCATCAAATGGCTACACCTTC. This encodes CASSSGPSNGYTF. The rearrangement joins TRBV27 to TRBJ1-2; D is undetermined. The CDR3 loop spans 13 amino acids. The V gene lost 4 bases and the J gene lost 6 bases, with 12 bases spanning the gap. From germline, CDR1 is MNHEY and CDR2 SMNVEV (reference sequence).